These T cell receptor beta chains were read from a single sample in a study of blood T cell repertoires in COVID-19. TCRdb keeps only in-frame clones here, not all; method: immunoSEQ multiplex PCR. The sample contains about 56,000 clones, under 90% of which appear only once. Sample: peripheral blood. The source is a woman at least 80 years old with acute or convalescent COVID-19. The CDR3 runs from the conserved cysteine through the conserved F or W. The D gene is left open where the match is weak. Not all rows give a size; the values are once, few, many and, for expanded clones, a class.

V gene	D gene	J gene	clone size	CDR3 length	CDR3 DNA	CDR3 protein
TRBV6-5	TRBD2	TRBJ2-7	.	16	TGTGCCAGCAGTTACTTGCTAGCGGGGAGCTCCTACGAGCAGTACTTC	CASSYLLAGSSYEQYF
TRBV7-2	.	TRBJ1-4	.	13	TGTGCCAGCAGCTTAAATCTTAATGAAAAACTGTTTTTT	CASSLNLNEKLFF
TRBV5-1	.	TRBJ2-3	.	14	TGCGCCAGCAGATTGACTCCGAACACAGATACGCAGTATTTT	CASRLTPNTDTQYF
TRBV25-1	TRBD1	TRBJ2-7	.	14	TGTGCCAGCAGTGAAGAACAGGGGGCCTACGAGCAGTACTTC	CASSEEQGAYEQYF
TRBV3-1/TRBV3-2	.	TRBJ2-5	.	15	TGTGCCAGCAGCCAAGCCTCCCAGGCAGGAGAGACCCAGTACTTC	CASSQASQAGETQYF
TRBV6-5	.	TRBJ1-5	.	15	TGTGCCAGCAGTTACTCGAGCAGGGGCAATCAGCCCCAGCATTTT	CASSYSSRGNQPQHF
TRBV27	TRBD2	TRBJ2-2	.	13	TGTGCCAGCAGTCGGGGGGACACCGGGGAGCTGTTTTTT	CASSRGDTGELFF
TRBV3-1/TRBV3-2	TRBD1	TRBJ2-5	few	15	TGTGCCAGCAGCCACCCGACAGGGGGCGCCGAGACCCAGTACTTC	CASSHPTGGAETQYF
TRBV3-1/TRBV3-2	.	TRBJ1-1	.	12	TGTGCCAGCAGCCCGGGTCTCACTGAAGCTTTCTTT	CASSPGLTEAFF
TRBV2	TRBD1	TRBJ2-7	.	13	TGTGCCAGCAGTGGACAGGGGAATTACGAGCAGTACTTC	CASSGQGNYEQYF
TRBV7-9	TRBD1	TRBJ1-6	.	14	TGTGCCAGCAGCCGCGACAGGGTAGATTCACCCCTCCACTTT	CASSRDRVDSPLHF
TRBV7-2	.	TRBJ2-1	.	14	TGTGCCAGCACCCAACCCCAGGGCTACAATGAGCAGTTCTTC	CASTQPQGYNEQFF
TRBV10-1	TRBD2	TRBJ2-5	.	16	TGCGCCAGCAGTGTCGGAGGACTAGCAGGTTTAGAGACCCAGTACTTC	CASSVGGLAGLETQYF
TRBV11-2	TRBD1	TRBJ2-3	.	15	TGTGCCAGCAGGCAGCCAGGGGGACGCACAGATACGCAGTATTTT	CASRQPGGRTDTQYF
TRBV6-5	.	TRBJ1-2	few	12	TGTGCCAGCGATGTAGCAAACTATGGCTACACCTTC	CASDVANYGYTF
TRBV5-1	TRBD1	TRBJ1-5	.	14	TGCGCCAGCAGCGACGGACAGGGGGATCAGCCCCAGCATTTT	CASSDGQGDQPQHF
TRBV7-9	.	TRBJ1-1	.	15	TGTGCCAGCAGCTTATTTTTTAACGGGGTCACTGAAGCTTTCTTT	CASSLFFNGVTEAFF
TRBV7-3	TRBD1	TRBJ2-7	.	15	TGTGCCAGCGCCTTTGGGGCAGGGGGCGCCTACGAGCAGTACTTC	CASAFGAGGAYEQYF
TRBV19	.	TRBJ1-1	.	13	TGTGCCAGTAACGGTTACTCGAACACTGAAGCTTTCTTT	CASNGYSNTEAFF